The rows below give T cell receptor beta chains drawn from one sample of a study of blood T cell repertoires in COVID-19. Measured with immunoSEQ multiplex PCR; TCRdb has only the in-frame clones, and not every one. The table shows 290,000 or so clones, with around 86% occurring only once. Sequencing used peripheral blood. The origin of the receptors is an older man with acute or convalescent COVID-19. Each CDR3 is given with its conserved first and last residue. Fields, in order: J gene, V gene, CDR3 protein.

TRBJ2-6,TRBV4-3,CASSQDGAGWGSGANVLTF
TRBJ2-7,TRBV20-1,CSAGTDYEQYF
TRBJ1-5,TRBV19,CASSSQRYSNQPQHF
TRBJ1-5,TRBV7-2,CASSLDIRYQPQHF
TRBJ1-2,TRBV6-6,CASRTTGGGGYTF
TRBJ2-5,TRBV3-1/TRBV3-2,CASSQGLAGGIKETQYF
TRBJ1-2,TRBV28,CASRRQGYGYTF
TRBJ2-3,TRBV11-2,CASSLEGGLATTAQYF
TRBJ2-1,TRBV5-4,CASSLDLAGVYNEQFF
TRBJ2-5,TRBV5-1,CASRDPGTGGKTQYF
TRBJ2-3,TRBV10-3,CAISGQALDTQYF
TRBJ1-2,TRBV18,CASAIGGAGYGYTF
TRBJ2-5,TRBV6-2/TRBV6-3,CASSGQQETQYF
TRBJ2-5,TRBV5-6,CASSFWRGGPETQYF
TRBJ1-1,TRBV10-3,CAISERGKITEAFF
TRBJ2-7,TRBV2,CASKQQGPSGEQYF
TRBJ2-3,TRBV19,CASSMPRRGGSTDTQYF
TRBJ1-5,TRBV19,CASSIVFVGGVGNQPQHF
TRBJ2-5,TRBV18,CASSPPRTSGKETQYF
TRBJ1-6,TRBV28,CASRRQGTYNSPLHF
TRBJ2-7,TRBV28,CASRPETEEWVEQYF
TRBJ2-1,TRBV2,CASSERFVSNEQFF
TRBJ2-1,TRBV7-2,CASSLEPSGGYSYNEQFF
TRBJ1-5,TRBV28,CASSLTGPSNQPQHF
TRBJ1-4,TRBV4-3,CASARTGNGNEKLFF
TRBJ2-1,TRBV20-1,CSASGLAGGYNEQFF
TRBJ2-7,TRBV2,CASSGTGITYEQYF
TRBJ2-5,TRBV9,CASSVGAGLQETQYF